The 13 T cell receptor beta chains below were found in one sample sequenced in a study of blood T cell repertoires in COVID-19. Method: immunoSEQ multiplex PCR; TCRdb's copy keeps in-frame clones and lacks some. The sample carries over 150,000 clones, roughly 80% recorded once. The sequenced sample was peripheral blood. The source is a man between 65 and 80 years old with acute or convalescent COVID-19.

In this sample, this clone turned up many times. The chain couples TRBV7-3 to TRBJ2-5, with 7 positions matching TRBD2. The V gene's germline CDR1 is SGHTA and CDR2 FQGTGA. This CDR3 contains 14 residues. The J segment lost 4 bases and the V segment lost 2 bases, leaving 4 bases of the junction unmatched. The CDR3 DNA follows: TGTGCCAGCAGCTTAGCGGGAGCGGTAGAGACCCAGTACTTC. Its protein is CASSLAGAVETQYF.

This clone occurred a few times. The chain couples TRBV11-2 to TRBJ2-7, with D unclear. Trimming cost V 3 bases and J 2 bases, with 5 bases left between them. CDR1 SGHAT and CDR2 FQNNGV come from the germline V gene. The CDR3 runs 12 residues. CDR3 sequence reads: CASSFTTYEQYF. The CDR3 DNA follows: TGTGCCAGCAGCTTTACTACCTACGAGCAGTACTTC.

The CDR3 here is CASRVTGISYEQYF. The CDR3 DNA reads as TGTGCCAGCAGAGTTACGGGGATCTCCTACGAGCAGTACTTC. The chain is built from TRBV11-3 and TRBJ2-7, with a tentative D call TRBD2 (5 bases). V shed 6 bases and J shed 0 bases, with 12 bases lying between them. The CDR3 runs to 14 residues. The germline CDR1 and CDR2 sequences are SGHNT and YENEEA.

The chain couples TRBV15 to TRBJ2-5; D is undetermined. V gave up 0 bases and J gave up 5 bases, with 10 bases separating them. Germline lookup yields CDR1 LNHNV and CDR2 YYDKDF (reference sequence). There are 14 residues in the CDR3. The CDR3 DNA reads TGTGCCACCAGCAGAGAGTTAGCCATGGAGACCCAGTACTTC. Translation gives CATSRELAMETQYF. Together with reference TRBV15 and TRBJ2-5, the CDR3 gives the full variable domain: DAMVIQNPRYQVTQFGKPVTLSCSQTLNHNVMYWYQQKSSQAPKLLFHYYDKDFNNEADTPDNFQSRRPNTSFCFLDIRSPGLGDTAMYLCATSRELAMETQYFGPGTRLLVL.

The CDR3 loop reads CASSLGHLNTEAFF. In DNA form, the CDR3 reads TGTGCCAGCAGCTTAGGCCACTTGAACACTGAAGCTTTCTTT. The chain uses TRBV7-9 and TRBJ1-1; no firm D call. Germline V gives CDR1 SEHNR, CDR2 FQNEAQ (reference sequence). V was pared by 1 base and J by 0 bases, with 6 bases between. This CDR3 comprises 14 residues.

This sequence joins TRBV24-1 and TRBJ2-2; D not certain. V lost 6 bases and J lost 11, with 12 bases in between. The CDR3 is 12 residues long. Germline CDR1 KGHDR, CDR2 SFDVKD. The CDR3 DNA sequence: TGTGCCACCAGTCCTAGAGCCAGTGAGCTGTTTTTT. This sequence encodes CATSPRASELFF.

The chain recombines TRBV19 with TRBJ1-1, with D perhaps matching TRBD1 (6 bases). The CDR3 has 14 amino acids. V was trimmed by 3 bases and J by 5 bases, leaving 13 bases between them. Germline V gives CDR1 LNHDA, CDR2 SQIVND (reference sequence). The CDR3 DNA reads as TGTGCCAGTAGTATGGTGGGAGGGGGGACTGAAGCTTTCTTT. It encodes CASSMVGGGTEAFF.

The CDR3 nucleotides are TGTGCCAGCAGGGCCCAGCCGGGACAGGGCACCTACGAGCAGTACTTC. It is translated as CASRAQPGQGTYEQYF. The chain combines TRBV6-6 with TRBJ2-7; TRBD1 matches 9 bases. The CDR3 runs 16 residues. Trimming removed 6 bases from V and 2 bases from J; junction bases left unmatched: 11. CDR1 MNHNY and CDR2 SVGAGI come from the germline V gene (reference sequence).

The chain joins TRBV11-2 to TRBJ1-3; TRBD1 might be the D (5 bases). The CDR3 has 15 residues. Deletions cut 0 bases from V and 2 bases from J, with 8 bases between. Germline V gives CDR1 SGHAT, CDR2 FQNNGV. The CDR3 sequence is CASSLEATAGNTIYF. CDR3 coding DNA: TGTGCCAGCAGCTTAGAAGCGACAGCTGGAAACACCATATATTTT.

The chain joins TRBV15 to TRBJ2-3; D is ambiguous. V was clipped by 0 bases and J by 0 bases, with 10 bases between them. The germline CDR1 and CDR2 sequences are LNHNV and YYDKDF (reference sequence). The length of the CDR3 is 16 residues. The CDR3 DNA reads TGTGCCACCAGCAGAGATCGCCTCGGTAGCACAGATACGCAGTATTTT. It encodes CATSRDRLGSTDTQYF. Looking up the rest from reference TRBV15 and TRBJ2-3 gives the full variable domain: DAMVIQNPRYQVTQFGKPVTLSCSQTLNHNVMYWYQQKSSQAPKLLFHYYDKDFNNEADTPDNFQSRRPNTSFCFLDIRSPGLGDTAMYLCATSRDRLGSTDTQYFGPGTRLTVL.

V usage is TRBV6-1 and J usage is TRBJ2-7; 8 nucleotides line up with TRBD1. The CDR3 extends over 16 amino acids. Germline-derived CDR1 and CDR2 are MNHNS and SASEGT. The ends lost 0 bases at V and 4 bases at J; junction bases unmatched: 8. In nucleotides, the CDR3 is TGTGCCAGCAGTGAAGCGGCCTGGACAGGGTGGTACGAGCAGTACTTC. It specifies CASSEAAWTGWYEQYF.

The V and J genes are TRBV7-2 and TRBJ1-2; D possibly corresponds to TRBD1 (5 bases). The CDR3 extends over 12 amino acids. Trimming took 5 bases from V and 6 from J, leaving 10 bases between them. CDR1 and CDR2 from the germline V gene are SGHTA and FQGNSA. CDR3 amino acids: CASSRTRDGYTF. The CDR3 DNA is TGTGCCAGCAGCCGTACCAGGGATGGCTACACCTTC. The full variable domain, completed using reference TRBV7-2 and TRBJ1-2, is GAGVSQSPSNKVTEKGKDVELRCDPISGHTALYWYRQSLGQGLEFLIYFQGNSAPDKSGLPSDRFSAERTGGSVSTLTIQRTQQEDSAVYLCASSRTRDGYTFGSGTRLTVV.

The chain couples TRBV14 to TRBJ2-6, with D possibly TRBD1 on 7 matching bases. This CDR3 contains 17 residues. Per germline, CDR1 SGHDN and CDR2 FVKESK. V lost 1 base, J lost 0 bases, and 10 bases lay in between. Here the CDR3 DNA reads TGTGCCAGCAGCCAAGGCGGGACAGCCTCTGGGGCCAACGTCCTGACTTTC. Protein product: CASSQGGTASGANVLTF.